These 25 T cell receptor beta chains were sequenced from one sample in a study of shared clonotypes between healthy human individuals. The protocol was immunoSEQ multiplex PCR, while the TCRdb copy is restricted to in-frame clones and leaves out a portion. The table includes 850,000 to 1,100,000 clones, approximately 77% detected once. Sequences were obtained from memory CD4+ T cells from PBMCs. The subset is: CD45RA-negative fraction. The receptors derive from a man younger than 30 in good health. Some clones in this sample may be carry-over from other donors' samples.

The chain combines TRBV30 with TRBJ1-2, with D unclear. Trimming left V 8 bases short and J 8 bases short, with 12 bases between. The length of the CDR3 is 10 residues. CDR1 and CDR2 from the germline V gene are GTSNPN and SVGIG (reference sequence). CDR3 in DNA: TGTGCCACGGGATCTGAGGGCTACACCTTC. Amino acid sequence: CATGSEGYTF.

The chain carries TRBV14 and TRBJ2-3; tentative D call: TRBD2 (5 bases). This CDR3 has 16 amino acids. The V end was cut by 4 bases, the J end by 4 bases, with 18 bases between. Germline V gene lookup returns CDR1 SGHDN and CDR2 FVKESK. The CDR3 loop reads CASSPLRSGVADTQYF. The DNA for the CDR3 is TGTGCCAGCAGCCCATTGAGGAGCGGAGTGGCAGATACGCAGTATTTT.

The chain joins TRBV18 to TRBJ1-2; 8 nucleotides line up with TRBD1. The CDR3 covers 16 residues. Germline CDR1 is KGHSH and CDR2 is LQKENI. The V segment lost 3 bases and the J segment 5 bases; nucleotides outside the gene matches: 11. The CDR3 DNA is TGTGCCAGCTCACCCGAAGCTGCCCAGGGGGCATATGGCTACACCTTC. This codes for CASSPEAAQGAYGYTF. The variable domain in full, completed from reference TRBV18 and TRBJ1-2, reads NAGVMQNPRHLVRRRGQEARLRCSPMKGHSHVYWYRQLPEEGLKFMVYLQKENIIDESGMPKERFSAEFPKEGPSILRIQQVVRGDSAAYFCASSPEAAQGAYGYTFGSGTRLTVV.

This chain links TRBV6-6 with TRBJ1-5; D is unresolved. The CDR3 is made up of 12 amino acids. Germline V gene lookup returns CDR1 MNHNY and CDR2 SVGAGI (reference sequence). The V and J ends lost 6 bases and 6 bases respectively, with 9 bases between them. The CDR3 DNA follows: TGTGCCAGCAGCCAACGGTTTCAGCCCCAGCATTTT. Its protein is CASSQRFQPQHF.

The genes are TRBV6-1 and TRBJ1-2, with 7 bases that match TRBD1. This CDR3 contains 14 residues. The V gene end was trimmed by 6 bases and the J gene end by 4 bases; junction bases not matched to a gene: 8. CDR1 and CDR2 (germline): MNHNS, SASEGT. CDR3 in DNA: TGTGCCAGCAGGCAGGGGGGGCGAAGCTATGGCTACACCTTC. This encodes CASRQGGRSYGYTF.

The chain recombines TRBV28 with TRBJ2-5; D is perhaps TRBD1 (5 bases). V was clipped by 2 bases and J by 2 bases, with 12 bases between them. The CDR3 extends over 15 amino acids. Looked up from germline, CDR1 is MDHEN and CDR2 is SYDVKM. As DNA, the CDR3 is TGTGCCAGCAGTTTAGGGGCTATAAAACAAGAGACCCAGTACTTC. Translation: CASSLGAIKQETQYF.

The J gene is TRBJ2-5, the V gene TRBV25-1; D gene unclear. The CDR3 length is 14 residues. Germline CDR1 reads MGHDK; CDR2 reads SYGVNS. V lost 4 bases and J lost 5, with 14 bases in between. The CDR3 region has the DNA TGTGCCAGCAGTGTACACTCAGGTTCCGAGACCCAGTACTTC. Encoded protein: CASSVHSGSETQYF.

Only a few counts were recorded for this clone. This sequence joins TRBV25-1 and TRBJ1-1, with D hard to call. Germline V gene lookup returns CDR1 MGHDK and CDR2 SYGVNS. The CDR3 sequence is 14 residues long. The V gene lost 3 bases and the J gene lost 0 bases, with 8 bases spanning the gap. The CDR3 nucleotides read TGTGCCAGCAGTGACCCGCGATTGAACACTGAAGCTTTCTTT. It translates to CASSDPRLNTEAFF.

The J gene is TRBJ1-5, the V gene TRBV18; D ambiguous. With 6 bases removed from V and 8 bases from J, the gap between germline ends came to 17 bases. The CDR3 covers 14 residues. The germline V gene encodes CDR1 KGHSH and CDR2 LQKENI. The CDR3 protein is CASSAAGPGEPQHF. CDR3 coding DNA: TGTGCCAGCTCGGCCGCCGGGCCGGGCGAGCCCCAGCATTTT. The variable domain in full, with the rest retrieved from reference TRBV18 and TRBJ1-5, is NAGVMQNPRHLVRRRGQEARLRCSPMKGHSHVYWYRQLPEEGLKFMVYLQKENIIDESGMPKERFSAEFPKEGPSILRIQQVVRGDSAAYFCASSAAGPGEPQHFGDGTRLSIL.

CDR3 in amino acids: CASSLDRQGVGTGELFF. The DNA of the CDR3 is TGTGCCAGCAGCTTAGATCGGCAGGGGGTTGGCACCGGGGAGCTGTTTTTT. The rearrangement joins TRBV11-3 to TRBJ2-2; 7 bases agree with TRBD1. V lost 0 bases to trimming and J lost 4 bases; unmatched junction nucleotides: 8. The CDR3 sequence is 17 residues long. Germline loops: CDR1 SGHNT, CDR2 YENEEA.

V usage is TRBV13 and J usage is TRBJ1-4; D is ambiguous. The CDR3 is 14 amino acids. Trimming left V 0 bases short and J 5 bases short, with 7 bases between. Germline CDR1 is PRHDT and CDR2 is FYEKMQ (reference sequence). CDR3 DNA sequence: TGTGCCAGCAGCTTAGGGCAGAGAAATGAAAAACTGTTTTTT. Translated, it gives CASSLGQRNEKLFF.

Remarks on this clone: This likely comes from a read error, as the CDR3 has no conserved phenylalanine or tryptophan at its end. The J gene is TRBJ1-4, the V gene TRBV6-6; 10 nucleotides agree with TRBD1. The junction had 6 bases not matched to a gene; V was cut back by 0 bases and J by 8 bases. CDR1 and CDR2 from the germline V gene are MNHNY and SVGAGI (reference sequence). CDR3 length: 16 residues. The CDR3 loop is CASSYSMGTGVEKLFS. CDR3 sequence (DNA): TGTGCCAGCAGTTACTCGATGGGGACAGGGGTAGAAAAACTGTTTTCT.

In the case of this clone: The same CDR3 is also encoded by other DNA sequences in this sample. The chain employs TRBV28 and TRBJ1-1; D not resolved. Germline CDR1 MDHEN, CDR2 SYDVKM. Between the trimmed V and J ends, which lost 2 bases and 8 bases, there was a span of 6 bases. The CDR3 length is 11 residues. CDR3: CASSLLTEAFF. CDR3 sequence (DNA): TGTGCCAGCAGTTTACTAACAGAAGCTTTCTTT. The full variable domain, in which reference TRBV28 and TRBJ1-1 provide the parts outside the CDR3, is DVKVTQSSRYLVKRTGEKVFLECVQDMDHENMFWYRQDPGLGLRLIYFSYDVKMKEKGDIPEGYSVSREKKERFSLILESASTNQTSMYLCASSLLTEAFFGQGTRLTVV.

This chain links TRBV7-9 with TRBJ1-3, with 7 nucleotides matching TRBD1. The V gene end was trimmed by 6 bases and the J gene end by 2 bases; junction bases not matched to a gene: 10. Germline CDR1 reads SEHNR; CDR2 reads FQNEAQ (reference sequence). The CDR3 extends over 16 amino acids. The CDR3 here is CASRPRDSQTGNTIYF. DNA for the CDR3: TGTGCCAGCAGACCGAGGGACAGCCAAACTGGAAACACCATATATTTT. The whole variable domain, remainder taken from reference TRBV7-9 and TRBJ1-3, is DTGVSQNPRHKITKRGQNVTFRCDPISEHNRLYWYRQTLGQGPEFLTYFQNEAQLEKSRLLSDRFSAERPKGSFSTLEIQRTEQGDSAMYLCASRPRDSQTGNTIYFGEGSWLTVV.

This clone turned up a few times. The chain has TRBV5-4 and TRBJ2-2; 10 bases agree with TRBD2. After removal of 9 bases from V and 5 bases from J, the junction contained 10 bases not matched to a gene. Per germline, CDR1 SGHNT and CDR2 YYREEE (reference sequence). CDR3 length: 15 amino acids. The CDR3 coding sequence is TGTGCCATGCGTCTAGCGGGAGTAAGAACCGGGGAGCTGTTTTTT. This translates into CAMRLAGVRTGELFF.

The rearrangement uses TRBV6-1 and TRBJ2-7; 7 bases are shared with TRBD2. This CDR3 region has 17 residues. The V gene end was trimmed by 8 bases and the J gene end by 0 bases; junction bases not matched to a gene: 16. Germline CDR1 and CDR2: MNHNS and SASEGT. For the CDR3, the DNA is TGTGCCAGCGGAGAAGGATCGGGCGGGGGACCCTCCTACGAGCAGTACTTC. As protein: CASGEGSGGGPSYEQYF.

The CDR3 DNA follows: TGCGCCAGCAAGGGGTCGGGAACGCTCCAAGAGACCCAGTACTTC. Translation: CASKGSGTLQETQYF. The rearrangement joins TRBV5-1 to TRBJ2-5; D assignment may be TRBD1 or TRBD2 (5 bases each). This CDR3 has 15 amino acids. The V end lost 6 bases, the J end lost 1 base, and 16 bases lay between the germline ends. The germline gives CDR1 SGHRS, CDR2 YFSETQ.

This clone has more than one count but fewer than ten. Other DNA sequences in this specimen translate into the identical CDR3. The gene calls are TRBV2 and TRBJ2-1, with 12 bases matching TRBD1. The CDR3 contains 15 residues. Germline trimming cut 6 bases from V and 7 bases from J; bases unmatched to any gene: 7. The germline CDR1 and CDR2 sequences are SNHLY and FYNNEI. The CDR3 is CASSPGQGARNEQFF. CDR3 nucleotides: TGTGCCAGCAGCCCGGGACAGGGGGCGCGGAATGAGCAGTTCTTC.

V is TRBV5-4 and J is TRBJ1-2; D is unclear. Trimming removed 4 bases from V and 5 bases from J, with 12 bases in between. The V gene's germline CDR1 is SGHNT and CDR2 YYREEE (reference sequence). There are 13 residues in the CDR3. CDR3 bases: TGTGCCAGCAGCCTGCAGAGTGTATATGGCTACACCTTC. It codes for CASSLQSVYGYTF.

This clone was seen more than once but under ten times. V usage is TRBV7-3 and J usage is TRBJ2-3; tentatively, D is TRBD2 (6 bases). Trimming left V 1 base short and J 10 bases short, with 18 bases between. Germline assignment: CDR1 SGHTA and CDR2 FQGTGA. CDR3 length: 15 residues. Written as DNA, the CDR3 is TGTGCCAGCAGCTTAATGCCCGGGAGTTCGGCCCCGCAGTATTTT. Its translation is CASSLMPGSSAPQYF.

The V gene is TRBV6-1, the J gene TRBJ1-1, with 8 bases matching TRBD1. Germline CDR1 is MNHNS and CDR2 is SASEGT. This CDR3 is 15 amino acids long. V shed 3 bases and J 5 bases; nucleotides not matched to a gene: 8. The CDR3 coding sequence is TGTGCCAGCAGTGACAGGGGGCGGGTGAGGACTGAAGCTTTCTTT. Its translation is CASSDRGRVRTEAFF.

Only one count was recorded for this clone. The chain carries TRBV18 and TRBJ1-3; D is unclear. V gave up 2 bases and J gave up 1 base, with 12 bases separating them. The CDR3 totals 16 residues. CDR1 is KGHSH, CDR2 LQKENI, per germline. The CDR3 DNA follows: TGTGCCAGCTCACCATCTCCGGGTCGGTCTGGAAACACCATATATTTT. This sequence encodes CASSPSPGRSGNTIYF.

This clone was counted many times. The same CDR3 can be traced to other DNA sequences in this sample. The V and J genes are TRBV28 and TRBJ1-5; D unclear. This CDR3 has 11 residues. The V gene lost 5 bases and the J gene lost 5 bases, with 4 bases spanning the gap. Per germline, CDR1 MDHEN and CDR2 SYDVKM. CDR3 nucleotides: TGTGCCAGCAGTCGGTATCAGCCCCAGCATTTT. It codes for CASSRYQPQHF.

This chain uses TRBV29-1 with TRBJ2-5; 9 bases align to TRBD1. Per germline, CDR1 SQVTM and CDR2 ANQGSEA. The CDR3 loop spans 18 amino acids. Trimming at V came to 2 bases and at J to 1 base, leaving 14 bases not matched to a gene. This CDR3 reads CSVEWLVLGTGIQETQYF. The CDR3 DNA reads TGCAGCGTTGAATGGCTTGTATTGGGGACAGGGATCCAAGAGACCCAGTACTTC.

This CDR3 reads CASNLPKLGGYTF. The CDR3 nucleotides are TGTGCCAGCAACTTACCCAAGTTGGGTGGCTACACCTTC. The chain carries TRBV28 and TRBJ1-2; D gene ambiguous. The CDR3 spans 13 residues. Trimming left V 7 bases short and J 7 bases short, with 16 bases between. Germline values: CDR1 MDHEN, CDR2 SYDVKM.